The clone carrying this T cell receptor beta chain ranks as medium-sized. Its specificity is not known. TCR beta rearrangements were amplified from peripheral blood genomic DNA. This entry belongs to a study of T cell repertoires in aging, cancer and after chemotherapy. TRB rearrangements spanning V, D and J were amplified using mixed TRB-A/B primers. TCRdb re-derived calls from the multiplex PCR reads in MiXCR, one entry per CDR3 protein. Here the sample spans more than 1,400 distinct CDR3 sequences, about 23% being singletons. CDR3 length equals 13 residues. Findings and caveats of the study: Lymphoid organ infiltration in hematological cancer patients may impair thymic emigration or peripheral T cell expansion. Healthy donors lost TCR diversity with age mainly through richness, cancer patients through richness and evenness.

The gene calls are TRBV21-1 and TRBJ2-2; TRBD1, the table's D call, was not compared with the DNA. TRBV21-1 is annotated as a pseudogene. Sequencing input: blood. The receptor comes from a human donor with a blood cancer. The CDR3 is CATKNPGGGELFF. The DNA of the CDR3 is TGTGCCACCAAAAATCCCGGGGGCGGGGAGCTGTTTTTT.